Below are 32 T cell receptor beta chains sequenced from a single sample in a study of vaccination effects on CD4 cells after COVID-19. Antigen-specific CD4+ T cells were first expanded with viral peptide pools by the ViraFEST assay and only then sequenced. A roughly 10-day culture period preceded the isolation of CD4+ T cells. The participants, recipients of two vaccine doses, got either BNT162b2 or mRNA-1273. TCRdb's copy holds only in-frame clones and misses some; the assay was immunoSEQ multiplex PCR. This sample has about 59,000 clones, with around four fifths found just once. Their specific antigens are unknown. The source material was CD4+ T cells from PBMCs cultured with HCoV-OC43 spike peptides, sampled after COVID-19 vaccination. Stated subset: HCoV-OC43 spike overlapping peptide pool stimulation. These receptors all come from a human donor who received a COVID-19 vaccine.

The gene calls are TRBV6-6 and TRBJ2-2; the match to TRBD1 covers 7 bases. The CDR3 covers 13 residues. Trimming cost V 7 bases and J 6 bases; bases outside gene matches: 5. Germline V CDR1 and CDR2: MNHNY, SVGAGI (reference sequence). The CDR3 bases are TGTGCCAGCATAAACAGGGGCGCCGGGGAGCTGTTTTTT. Its protein product is CASINRGAGELFF.

The genes are TRBV30 and TRBJ1-5, with TRBD1 identical over 8 bases. The CDR3 totals 14 residues. V shed 1 base and J 11 bases; nucleotides not matched to a gene: 10. CDR1 is GTSNPN, CDR2 SVGIG, per germline (reference sequence). The CDR3 DNA sequence: TGTGCCTGGAGTGGAACAGGGGGACAGGCCGCCCAGCATTTT. This codes for CAWSGTGGQAAQHF.

This clone was observed a few times. V gene TRBV10-3 combines with J gene TRBJ2-1; D is ambiguous. Trimming removed 6 bases from V and 4 bases from J, with 7 bases in between. Germline V lookup: CDR1 ENHRY, CDR2 SYGVKD. This CDR3 has 12 residues. As DNA, the CDR3 is TGTGCCATCAGCGAAACATACAATGAGCAGTTCTTC. Protein sequence: CAISETYNEQFF.

The chain joins TRBV6-2 or TRBV6-3 to TRBJ2-3; D gene unclear. Trimming removed 5 bases at V and 3 bases at J, with 6 bases between. The CDR3 consists of 12 residues. Germline values: CDR1 MNHEY, CDR2 SVGEGT. The CDR3: CASSLTTDTQYF. The CDR3 nucleotides are TGTGCCAGCAGTCTGACTACAGATACGCAGTATTTT.

The chain joins TRBV7-7 to TRBJ2-2, with TRBD1 identical over 8 bases. With V trimmed by 1 base and J by 4 bases, 11 bases remained unmatched. CDR1 and CDR2 from the germline V gene are SSHAT and FNYEAQ (reference sequence). This CDR3 comprises 18 residues. Here the CDR3 DNA reads TGTGCCAGCAGCTTAGGGGCCAGGGGGCCGTGGAGCACCGGGGAGCTGTTTTTT. The encoded protein is CASSLGARGPWSTGELFF.

A few counts support this clone. The chain has TRBV7-2 and TRBJ1-2; a weak D match, TRBD1 (6 bases). The CDR3 runs 14 residues. The germline gives CDR1 SGHTA, CDR2 FQGNSA. Trimming removed 3 bases from V and 8 bases from J, with 16 bases in between. CDR3: CASSFSTGIKGYTF. DNA for the CDR3: TGTGCCAGCAGCTTTTCTACAGGGATCAAGGGCTACACCTTC. Variable domain in full (rest from reference TRBV7-2 and TRBJ1-2): GAGVSQSPSNKVTEKGKDVELRCDPISGHTALYWYRQSLGQGLEFLIYFQGNSAPDKSGLPSDRFSAERTGGSVSTLTIQRTQQEDSAVYLCASSFSTGIKGYTFGSGTRLTVV.

Concerning this clone: This may be a read error: a much more frequent sequence differs by one nucleotide. Within the sample, other DNA sequences also encode this same CDR3. The chain uses TRBV5-1 and TRBJ2-6; possibly TRBD1 for D (5 bases). The germline CDR1 and CDR2 sequences are SGHRS and YFSETQ. V lost 1 base, J lost 4 bases, and 9 bases lay in between. The CDR3 is 15 residues long. CDR3 residues: CASSLRGTGANVLTF. CDR3 nucleotides: TGCGCCAGCAGCTTGAGGGGAACGGGGGCCAACGTCCTGACTTTC.

This chain links TRBV10-2 with TRBJ2-2; D might be TRBD2 (5 bases). The V end lost 6 bases, the J end lost 6 bases, and 17 bases lay between the germline ends. The CDR3 contains 15 residues. In germline, CDR1 is WSHSY, CDR2 SAAADI. Here the CDR3 DNA reads TGCGCCAGCAGGGCGGGCGAACTTATCGCCGGGGAGCTGTTTTTT. The encoded protein is CASRAGELIAGELFF.

This rearrangement joins TRBV5-8 to TRBJ2-3; TRBD2 agrees at 10 bases. Germline V gene lookup returns CDR1 SGHTS and CDR2 YDEGEE. Trimming at V came to 2 bases and at J to 6 bases, leaving 3 bases not matched to a gene. The CDR3 length is 14 residues. The CDR3 here is CASSFLAGVDTQYF. Here the CDR3 DNA reads TGTGCCAGCAGCTTCCTAGCGGGGGTGGATACGCAGTATTTT.

The chain recombines TRBV5-1 with TRBJ1-4, with D maybe TRBD1 (5 bases). Between the trimmed V and J ends, which lost 0 bases and 5 bases, there was a span of 11 bases. This CDR3 is built from 15 residues. Germline CDR1 is SGHRS and CDR2 is YFSETQ. CDR3 loop: CASSLGDGTNEKLFF. For the CDR3, the DNA is TGCGCCAGCAGCTTGGGGGACGGGACCAATGAAAAACTGTTTTTT.

This clone was observed a handful of times. The V gene is TRBV7-2, the J gene TRBJ2-5; possible D gene TRBD1, 5 bases. The germline CDR1 and CDR2 sequences are SGHTA and FQGNSA. V was trimmed by 5 bases and J by 5 bases, leaving 12 bases between them. This CDR3 spans 13 amino acids. CDR3 loop: CASSPRVTETQYF. For the CDR3, the DNA is TGTGCCAGCAGCCCCAGGGTTACGGAGACCCAGTACTTC.

This clone was picked up one time. The chain recombines TRBV6-4 with TRBJ2-2, with D maybe TRBD1 (5 bases). Germline CDR1 MRHNA, CDR2 SNTAGT. The CDR3 runs 16 residues. V was pared by 1 base and J by 0 bases, with 9 bases between. The CDR3: CASSDWGSTNTGELFF. The CDR3 nucleotides read TGTGCCAGCAGTGACTGGGGCAGTACGAACACCGGGGAGCTGTTTTTT.

The table lists this clone with a few counts. The chain employs TRBV2 and TRBJ1-1; 8 nucleotides align to TRBD1. CDR3 length: 15 residues. Trimming took 4 bases from V and 1 from J; bases not matched to a gene: 5. CDR1 SNHLY and CDR2 FYNNEI come from the germline V gene. The CDR3 protein is CASSGDRLPNTEAFF. CDR3 bases: TGTGCCAGCAGTGGGGACAGGCTCCCGAACACTGAAGCTTTCTTT.

The genes are TRBV29-1 and TRBJ1-1, with D unclear. Germline V gene lookup returns CDR1 SQVTM and CDR2 ANQGSEA. V was trimmed by 6 bases and J by 6 bases, leaving 14 bases between them. The CDR3 loop spans 12 amino acids. DNA for the CDR3: TGCAGCGTCTATGGCGGGGTCCCTGAAGCTTTCTTT. Translation gives CSVYGGVPEAFF.

The chain carries TRBV5-1 and TRBJ2-7; unclear D gene. Between the trimmed V and J ends, which lost 5 bases and 7 bases, there was a span of 13 bases. This CDR3 region has 12 residues. Germline CDR1 is SGHRS and CDR2 is YFSETQ. Written as DNA, the CDR3 is TGCGCCAGCAGGGACCAGCTCGGGGAGCAGTACGTC. Translation: CASRDQLGEQYV.

In this sample, this clone turned up a few times. The chain couples TRBV5-5 to TRBJ2-7, with D unresolved. Germline V CDR1 and CDR2: SGHKS, YYEKEE (reference sequence). The ends were cut back, 2 bases at V and 2 bases at J, with 8 bases in the middle. CDR3 length: 13 amino acids. This chain's CDR3 is CASSFGQTYEQYV. CDR3 nucleotide sequence: TGTGCCAGCAGCTTCGGGCAGACCTACGAGCAGTACGTC.

This chain uses TRBV18 with TRBJ1-1; 11 bases match TRBD1. J gave up 11 bases and V 6 bases, and 8 bases lay outside the gene matches. This CDR3 has 13 amino acids. The V gene's germline CDR1 is KGHSH and CDR2 LQKENI. DNA for the CDR3: TGTGCCAGCTCCCAGGGACAGGGGGGGTCGGCTTTCTTT. It translates to CASSQGQGGSAFF.

The chain links TRBV5-8 to TRBJ2-1; 14 bases fit TRBD2. Trimming took 7 bases from V and 0 from J; bases not matched to a gene: 15. CDR3 length: 20 residues. Germline assignment: CDR1 SGHTS and CDR2 YDEGEE. The CDR3 protein is CASPTPPGLAGASSYNEQFF. In DNA form, the CDR3 reads TGTGCCAGCCCGACGCCGCCGGGACTAGCGGGGGCCAGCTCCTACAATGAGCAGTTCTTC.

The rearrangement joins TRBV27 to TRBJ1-1; no clear D gene. CDR1 is MNHEY, CDR2 SMNVEV, per germline (reference sequence). Trimming left V 5 bases short and J 5 bases short, with 12 bases between. This CDR3 has 13 residues. The CDR3 sequence is CASSRLGGTEAFF. The CDR3 coding sequence is TGTGCCAGCAGTAGGCTGGGTGGGACTGAAGCTTTCTTT.

The chain recombines TRBV19 with TRBJ1-2; 9 bases map to TRBD1. V trimming: 3 bases; J trimming: 5 bases; junction bases outside the gene matches: 7. Germline V gene data show CDR1 as LNHDA and CDR2 as SQIVND (reference sequence). There are 15 residues in the CDR3. CDR3 sequence: CASSIPGQGHYGYTF. CDR3 DNA sequence: TGTGCCAGTAGTATCCCGGGACAGGGACATTATGGCTACACCTTC.

V and J are TRBV5-1 and TRBJ2-2; the D gene is possibly TRBD1 (5 bases). Germline V CDR1 and CDR2: SGHRS, YFSETQ. The germline V and J ends were trimmed by 4 bases and 1 base, with 8 bases remaining between them. The CDR3 consists of 14 residues. CDR3 nucleotides: TGCGCCAGCAGCATTGGACAGAACACCGGGGAGCTGTTTTTT. Translation: CASSIGQNTGELFF.

The rearrangement links TRBV13 to TRBJ2-1, with D unclear. This CDR3 spans 13 amino acids. V dropped 5 bases and J dropped 5 bases, with 10 bases sitting between them. Germline CDR1 is PRHDT and CDR2 is FYEKMQ (reference sequence). The CDR3 DNA follows: TGTGCCAGCAGCCCCTTCGGGCACAATGAGCAGTTCTTC. Residues: CASSPFGHNEQFF.

The chain employs TRBV6-5 and TRBJ1-2, with D possibly matching TRBD1 (6 bases). V lost 7 bases to trimming and J lost 6 bases, with 21 bases between them. Per the germline V gene, CDR1 is MNHEY and CDR2 is SVGAGI. The CDR3 is 15 amino acids. CDR3 protein: CASTRSGAGSNGYTF. CDR3 nucleotides: TGTGCCAGCACTCGCTCGGGGGCAGGGAGTAATGGCTACACCTTC.

The chain uses TRBV5-1 and TRBJ2-5; 9 nucleotides align to TRBD1. The CDR3 length is 14 residues. CDR1 SGHRS and CDR2 YFSETQ come from the germline V gene. Losses at the gene ends were 6 bases for V and 5 bases for J; bases not matched to a gene: 8. The CDR3 spells CASTVQGAEETQYF. CDR3 in DNA: TGCGCCAGCACCGTACAGGGGGCAGAGGAGACCCAGTACTTC.

The chain uses TRBV11-3 and TRBJ2-1; tentative D call: TRBD2 (6 bases). The V gene lost 1 base and the J gene lost 3 bases, with 22 bases spanning the gap. The CDR3 runs to 19 residues. Germline V lookup: CDR1 SGHNT, CDR2 YENEEA. CDR3 amino acids: CASSLGVGGPGNLYNEQFF. DNA for the CDR3: TGTGCCAGCAGCTTAGGGGTGGGGGGACCCGGGAATCTCTACAATGAGCAGTTCTTC. The full variable domain, its missing parts supplied by reference TRBV11-3 and TRBJ2-1, is EAGVVQSPRYKIIEKKQPVAFWCNPISGHNTLYWYLQNLGQGPELLIRYENEEAVDDSQLPKDRFSAERLKGVDSTLKIQPAELGDSAVYLCASSLGVGGPGNLYNEQFFGPGTRLTVL.

V and J are TRBV5-1 and TRBJ1-4, with 7 bases fitting TRBD1. Germline lookup yields CDR1 SGHRS and CDR2 YFSETQ. The CDR3 has 15 amino acids. Trimming at V came to 4 bases and at J to 2 bases, leaving 5 bases not matched to a gene. The CDR3 bases are TGCGCCAGCAGCCCCTCAGGGGGTACTAATGAAAAACTGTTTTTT. Its protein product is CASSPSGGTNEKLFF.

CDR3 loop: CASSERGARGDTQYF. CDR3 bases: TGTGCCAGCAGTGAACGCGGGGCCCGAGGAGATACGCAGTATTTT. The chain employs TRBV6-1 and TRBJ2-3, with D possibly TRBD2 on 6 matching bases. The CDR3 totals 15 residues. CDR1 and CDR2 (germline): MNHNS, SASEGT. Trimming removed 2 bases from V and 5 bases from J, with 14 bases in between.

The chain employs TRBV30 and TRBJ2-5, with TRBD1 matching over 7 bases. The length of the CDR3 is 14 residues. In germline, CDR1 is GTSNPN, CDR2 SVGIG (reference sequence). V shed 4 bases, J shed 1 base, and the junction held 6 bases outside the gene matches. CDR3 DNA: TGTGCCTGGAACAACGGACAGGCCCAAGAGACCCAGTACTTC. It encodes CAWNNGQAQETQYF.

The rearrangement links TRBV24-1 to TRBJ1-1, with D uncertain. Germline values: CDR1 KGHDR, CDR2 SFDVKD. The CDR3 has 13 residues. Trimming pared 5 bases from V and 6 bases from J, leaving 12 bases between. In DNA form, the CDR3 reads TGTGCCACCAGTGCTGGGCGTGGCGCTGAAGCTTTCTTT. Amino acid sequence: CATSAGRGAEAFF.

V is TRBV21-1 and J is TRBJ2-7; TRBD1 is the table's D call and was not checked against the DNA. TRBV21-1 is flagged as a pseudogene. The CDR3 is 14 residues long. This CDR3 is CASSKGQGVREQYV. The CDR3 coding sequence is TGTGCCAGCAGCAAAGGACAGGGAGTTCGGGAGCAGTACGTC.

This chain links TRBV11-2 with TRBJ1-6, with D maybe TRBD1 (5 bases). The V gene lost 3 bases and the J gene lost 6 bases, with 9 bases spanning the gap. Per germline, CDR1 SGHAT and CDR2 FQNNGV. There are 14 residues in the CDR3. CDR3 loop: CASSLGQTNSPLHF. As DNA, the CDR3 is TGTGCCAGCAGCTTGGGGCAGACTAATTCACCCCTCCACTTT. Together with reference TRBV11-2 and TRBJ1-6, the CDR3 gives the full variable domain: EAGVAQSPRYKIIEKRQSVAFWCNPISGHATLYWYQQILGQGPKLLIQFQNNGVVDDSQLPKDRFSAERLKGVDSTLKIQPAKLEDSAVYLCASSLGQTNSPLHFGNGTRLTVT.

The chain is built from TRBV2 and TRBJ1-1; 9 bases align to TRBD1. Germline V gene lookup returns CDR1 SNHLY and CDR2 FYNNEI. This CDR3 has 14 amino acids. V shed 6 bases and J 1 base; nucleotides not matched to a gene: 3. The chain's CDR3 is CASSGTGRNTEAFF. The CDR3 nucleotides are TGTGCCAGCAGCGGGACAGGGAGGAACACTGAAGCTTTCTTT.